These 25 T cell receptor beta chains were sequenced from one sample in a study of early T cells in non-severe SARS-CoV-2 infection (dated by TCRdb to about 2021). Library construction relied on 5' RACE. Sequencing was carried out with a NextSeq 500. TCRdb reprocessing: public reads trimmed at Q25 with fastp, clones called with MiXCR, in-frame beta chains kept. Rows merge per CDR3 protein into single entries with the most common DNA and genes. This sample gives under 100,000 distinct CDR3 sequences in total; approximately 14% of them show up just once. The top ten clonotypes cover about 1.5% of the sample. The sequencing input was whole blood. These TCRs come from an adult who was a healthcare worker with PCR-confirmed SARS-CoV-2 infection or an uninfected control (not recorded which).

This clonotype was seen ten or more times. This sequence joins TRBV12-3 or TRBV12-4 and TRBJ2-2, with D perhaps assigned TRBD1 or TRBD2 (5 bases each). With 5 bases removed from V and 4 bases from J, the gap between germline ends came to 8 bases. The CDR3 contains 13 residues. CDR3 in DNA: TGTGCCAGCAGTGGGACGGTCACCGGGGAGCTGTTTTTT. It specifies CASSGTVTGELFF.

This clonotype has only a few counts. The chain recombines TRBV7-2 with TRBJ2-5, with D maybe TRBD2 (6 bases). CDR1 is SGHTA, CDR2 FQGNSA, per germline. The CDR3 is 15 amino acids. V lost 5 bases, J lost 1 base, and 14 bases lay in between. CDR3 nucleotide sequence: TGTGCCAGCAGCAGGAGCGGGCGGGGCCAAGAGACCCAGTACTTC. It encodes CASSRSGRGQETQYF.

This rearrangement joins TRBV29-1 to TRBJ2-5; no firm D call. The CDR3 runs 11 residues. Trimming pared 6 bases from V and 0 bases from J, leaving 5 bases between. Germline V lookup: CDR1 SQVTM, CDR2 ANQGSEA. The CDR3 region is CSVRHQETQYF. The DNA of the CDR3 is TGCAGCGTCCGACACCAAGAGACCCAGTACTTC.

This clonotype showed up just a few times. The chain uses TRBV7-6 and TRBJ1-5; 7 nucleotides match TRBD1. CDR1 and CDR2 from the germline V gene are SGHVS and FNYEAQ. This CDR3 contains 13 residues. The J segment lost 5 bases and the V segment lost 5 bases, leaving 3 bases of the junction unmatched. The CDR3 protein is CASSIGTDQPQHF. As DNA, the CDR3 is TGTGCCAGCAGCATAGGGACAGATCAGCCCCAGCATTTT.

This clonotype was observed a handful of times. The chain couples TRBV11-2 to TRBJ2-6; no reliable D call. There are 15 residues in the CDR3. The ends were cut back, 6 bases at V and 0 bases at J, with 9 bases in the middle. The V gene's germline CDR1 is SGHAT and CDR2 FQNNGV. DNA of the CDR3: TGTGCCAGCAGTCACTATACCTCTGGGGCCAACGTCCTGACTTTC. This sequence encodes CASSHYTSGANVLTF.

There are many counts of this clonotype. The V call is TRBV21-1, the J call TRBJ2-1. TRBV21-1 is assigned pseudogene status. The length of the CDR3 is 15 residues. This chain's CDR3 is CASSKDSRGNNEQFF. The CDR3 region has the DNA TGTGCCAGCAGCAAAGATTCACGGGGAAACAATGAGCAGTTCTTC.

This chain joins TRBV27 and TRBJ1-6, with no clear D. This CDR3 has 14 amino acids. Trimming shortened V by 3 bases and J by 7 bases, and 10 bases separated the two germline ends. Germline CDR1 is MNHEY and CDR2 is SMNVEV (reference sequence). CDR3 sequence (DNA): TGTGCCAGCAGTTTTCGTACGCAGAATTCACCCCTCCACTTT. It specifies CASSFRTQNSPLHF.

This clonotype was picked up a small number of times. The rearrangement joins TRBV7-6 to TRBJ2-2; the D gene could be TRBD1 or TRBD2 (6 bases each). CDR1 SGHVS and CDR2 FNYEAQ come from the germline V gene. The CDR3 spans 17 residues. V lost 5 bases, J lost 3 bases, and 19 bases lay in between. CDR3 in amino acids: CASSPWASGADTGELFF. The CDR3, as DNA: TGTGCCAGCAGCCCCTGGGCGTCGGGGGCGGACACCGGGGAGCTGTTTTTT.

This clonotype was counted at least ten times. The chain links TRBV13 to TRBJ1-4; 7 bases agree with TRBD1. Germline V lookup: CDR1 PRHDT, CDR2 FYEKMQ (reference sequence). Losses at the gene ends were 5 bases for V and 5 bases for J; bases not matched to a gene: 8. The CDR3 runs 15 residues. CDR3 amino acids: CASSGPGTANEKLFF. The CDR3 nucleotides are TGTGCCAGCAGCGGACCCGGGACAGCAAATGAAAAACTGTTTTTT.

This clonotype was detected ten times or more. The chain is built from TRBV4-2 and TRBJ2-1; D is possibly TRBD2 (5 bases). This CDR3 contains 15 residues. Looked up from germline, CDR1 is LGHNA and CDR2 is YNFKEQ. The V end lost 2 bases, the J end lost 5 bases, and 13 bases lay between the germline ends. This chain's CDR3 is CASSQRLAADNEQFF. The CDR3 coding sequence is TGTGCCAGCAGCCAAAGGCTAGCCGCGGACAATGAGCAGTTCTTC.

This sequence joins TRBV12-3 or TRBV12-4 and TRBJ2-2; no definite D call. The CDR3 has 15 residues. V was pared by 3 bases and J by 4 bases, with 12 bases between. CDR3 protein: CASSFRARGTGELFF. The CDR3 bases are TGTGCCAGCAGTTTTAGAGCCCGAGGCACCGGGGAGCTGTTTTTT.

This clonotype was counted many times. The chain links TRBV27 to TRBJ1-2; 7 bases map to TRBD1. J gave up 4 bases and V 5 bases, and 10 bases lay outside the gene matches. Germline CDR1 and CDR2: MNHEY and SMNVEV (reference sequence). The CDR3 has 15 amino acids. DNA of the CDR3: TGTGCCAGCAGTCCCGGGACAGCCCCTTCCTATGGCTACACCTTC. This translates into CASSPGTAPSYGYTF.

Many counts were recorded for this clonotype. The genes are TRBV10-3 and TRBJ1-5; TRBD1 agrees at 7 bases. J was trimmed by 3 bases and V by 10 bases; bases with no gene match: 3. Germline CDR1 and CDR2: ENHRY and SYGVKD. CDR3 size: 12 residues. For the CDR3, the DNA is TGTGCCAGCGGGACAGACAATCAGCCCCAGCATTTT. It codes for CASGTDNQPQHF.

This clonotype was seen ten or more times. The rearrangement uses TRBV20-1 and TRBJ1-2, with D possibly matching TRBD1 (6 bases). The V gene's germline CDR1 is DFQATT and CDR2 SNEGSKA (reference sequence). The CDR3 spans 12 residues. Trimming stripped 6 bases from V and 7 bases from J, with 15 bases between. The CDR3 reads CSANYRDRGYTF. DNA for the CDR3: TGCAGTGCAAATTACAGGGACCGTGGCTACACCTTC.

The chain recombines TRBV20-1 with TRBJ1-2; the D is unclear. Germline CDR1 DFQATT, CDR2 SNEGSKA (reference sequence). The CDR3 spans 10 residues. Trimming stripped 6 bases from V and 6 bases from J, with 8 bases between. CDR3 DNA: TGCAGTGCGGTTAGCAATGGCTACACCTTC. Amino acid sequence: CSAVSNGYTF.

This clonotype was recorded many times. This chain uses TRBV20-1 with TRBJ2-1; D may match TRBD1 or TRBD2 (5 bases each). From germline, CDR1 is DFQATT and CDR2 SNEGSKA (reference sequence). V was trimmed by 3 bases and J by 3 bases, leaving 9 bases between them. CDR3 length: 13 amino acids. DNA for the CDR3: TGCAGTGCTAGCGGGGACGGCTACAATGAGCAGTTCTTC. Protein sequence: CSASGDGYNEQFF.

Only a few counts were recorded for this clonotype. Because it lacks the conserved phenylalanine or tryptophan at the end, this CDR3 is likely a read error. The limits of the CDR3 on the DNA are not certain, so only TCRdb's listed CDR3 is given. The chain recombines TRBV5-1 with TRBJ2-7; TRBD1 reflects the table's D call only, with no check against the DNA. The CDR3 length is 13 residues, termini included. Per germline, CDR1 SGHRS and CDR2 YFSETQ. CDR3 in amino acids: CASPIESDRGLCR.

This sequence joins TRBV3-1 and TRBJ2-5; D is undetermined. V shed 4 bases and J shed 4 bases, with 10 bases lying between them. CDR1 is LGHDT and CDR2 is YNNKEL in the germline V gene (reference sequence). This CDR3 has 13 residues. The CDR3 DNA reads TGTGCCAGCAGCCGACATTATAGAGAGACCCAGTACTTC. As protein: CASSRHYRETQYF.

CDR3 protein: CASSLEADSTDTQYF. Here the CDR3 DNA reads TGCGCCAGCAGCTTGGAGGCGGACAGCACAGATACGCAGTATTTT. The chain is built from TRBV5-1 and TRBJ2-3; D remains unclear. CDR3 size: 15 residues. V lost 0 bases to trimming and J lost 0 bases, with 8 bases between them. Germline CDR1 is SGHRS and CDR2 is YFSETQ.

This clonotype occurred many times. The V call is TRBV12-3 or TRBV12-4, the J call TRBJ2-7; no firm D call. CDR3 length equals 12 residues. V shed 2 bases and J shed 5 bases, with 7 bases lying between them. CDR3 in DNA: TGTGCCAGCAGTTTACCCCCCCACGAGCAGTACTTC. Protein: CASSLPPHEQYF.

This clonotype was found many times. The rearrangement joins TRBV7-9 to TRBJ1-1; D gene ambiguous. The CDR3 has 14 residues. V dropped 0 bases and J dropped 4 bases, with 9 bases sitting between them. Germline V gene data show CDR1 as SEHNR and CDR2 as FQNEAQ (reference sequence). CDR3 sequence: CASSLAVVSTEAFF. The CDR3 nucleotides are TGTGCCAGCAGCTTAGCGGTCGTTAGCACTGAAGCTTTCTTT.

This clonotype was observed many times. The V call is TRBV6-5, the J call TRBJ2-5; possibly TRBD2 for D (6 bases). Trimming left V 4 bases short and J 5 bases short, with 14 bases between. Germline loops: CDR1 MNHEY, CDR2 SVGAGI. The CDR3 is made up of 14 amino acids. The CDR3 protein is CASSLGGGAETQYF. CDR3 DNA sequence: TGTGCCAGCAGTTTGGGCGGCGGGGCGGAGACCCAGTACTTC.

This rearrangement joins TRBV2 to TRBJ1-4, with D hard to call. V dropped 8 bases and J dropped 7 bases, with 14 bases sitting between them. From germline, CDR1 is SNHLY and CDR2 FYNNEI. This CDR3 spans 13 amino acids. The CDR3 region is CASGAFVVEKLFF. The CDR3 region has the DNA TGTGCCAGCGGAGCCTTCGTTGTTGAAAAACTGTTTTTT.

This clonotype was observed many times. This chain joins TRBV3-1 and TRBJ1-6; perhaps TRBD1 as D (5 bases). Germline CDR1 and CDR2: LGHDT and YNNKEL (reference sequence). The V and J ends lost 4 bases and 9 bases respectively, with 10 bases between them. The CDR3 contains 13 residues. The CDR3, as DNA: TGTGCCAGCAGCCCGGGGGGGAGTTCACCCCTCCACTTT. This translates into CASSPGGSSPLHF.

This clonotype was counted ten times or more. This chain links TRBV7-6 with TRBJ2-6, with 8 bases that match TRBD1. V was pared by 4 bases and J by 2 bases, with 7 bases of the junction left unmatched. Germline V CDR1 and CDR2: SGHVS, FNYEAQ. The CDR3 is 17 amino acids. The CDR3 loop reads CASSSDRGWAGANVLTF. The CDR3 region has the DNA TGTGCCAGCAGCTCAGACAGGGGTTGGGCTGGGGCCAACGTCCTGACTTTC.